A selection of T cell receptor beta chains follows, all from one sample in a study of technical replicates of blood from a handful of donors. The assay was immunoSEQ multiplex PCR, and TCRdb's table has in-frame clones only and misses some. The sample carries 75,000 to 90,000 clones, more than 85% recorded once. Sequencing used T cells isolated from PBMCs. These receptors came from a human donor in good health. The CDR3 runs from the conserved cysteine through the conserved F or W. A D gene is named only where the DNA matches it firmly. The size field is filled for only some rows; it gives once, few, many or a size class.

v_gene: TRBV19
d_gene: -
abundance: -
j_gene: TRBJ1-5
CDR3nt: TGTGCCAGTACCGTAGACTTGGGGGCAAATAGCAATCAGCCCCAGCATTTT
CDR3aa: CASTVDLGANSNQPQHF

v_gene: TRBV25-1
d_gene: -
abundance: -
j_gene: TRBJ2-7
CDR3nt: TGTGCCAGCAGTGATTACAGGAGGGCCACCTACGAGCAGTACTTC
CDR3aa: CASSDYRRATYEQYF

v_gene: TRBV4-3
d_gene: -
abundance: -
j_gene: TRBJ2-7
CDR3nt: TGCGCCAGCAGCCAAGGGGAGGCCTACGAGCAGTACTTC
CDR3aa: CASSQGEAYEQYF

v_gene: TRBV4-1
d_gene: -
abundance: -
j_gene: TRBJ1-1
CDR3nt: TGCGCCAGCAGGCCCCGGGAGGGATGGAACACTGAAGCTTTCTTT
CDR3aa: CASRPREGWNTEAFF

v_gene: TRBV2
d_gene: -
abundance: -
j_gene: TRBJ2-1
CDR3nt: TGTGCCAGCGGGCCCCTGCAGCAGTTCTTC
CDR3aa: CASGPLQQFF

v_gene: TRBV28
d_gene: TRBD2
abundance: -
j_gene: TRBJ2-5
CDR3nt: TGTGCCAGCAGTTTTCTAGCGGGAGGGCCGGACGAATTGGAGACCCAGTACTTC
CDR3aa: CASSFLAGGPDELETQYF

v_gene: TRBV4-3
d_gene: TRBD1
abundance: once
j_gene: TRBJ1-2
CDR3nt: TGCGCCAGCAGCCAAGAGGACAGGACCTATGGCTACACCTTC
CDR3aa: CASSQEDRTYGYTF

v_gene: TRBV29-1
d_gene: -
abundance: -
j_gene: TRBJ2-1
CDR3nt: TGCAGCGGGGCGACAGGGACTTACAATGAGCAGTTCTTC
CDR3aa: CSGATGTYNEQFF

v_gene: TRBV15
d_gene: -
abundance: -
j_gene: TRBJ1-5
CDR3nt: TGTGCCACCAGCAGCGGCAGGGCTAGCAATCAGCCCCAGCATTTT
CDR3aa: CATSSGRASNQPQHF

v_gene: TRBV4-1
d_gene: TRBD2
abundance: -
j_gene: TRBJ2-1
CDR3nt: TGCGCCAGCAGCCAAGAAGGACTAGCCGATGAGCAGTTCTTC
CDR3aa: CASSQEGLADEQFF

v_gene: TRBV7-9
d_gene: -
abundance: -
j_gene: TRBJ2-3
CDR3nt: TGTGCCAGGGACATTTTCACAGATACGCAGTATTTT
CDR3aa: CARDIFTDTQYF

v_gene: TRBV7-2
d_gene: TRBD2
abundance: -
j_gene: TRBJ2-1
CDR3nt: TGTGCCAGCAGCTTCCTAGCGGGAAAGGGTGGGCAGTTCTTC
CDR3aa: CASSFLAGKGGQFF

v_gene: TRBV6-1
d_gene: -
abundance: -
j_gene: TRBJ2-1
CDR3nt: TGTGCCAGCAGTGAATCAGGACTCTACAATGAGCAGTTCTTC
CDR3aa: CASSESGLYNEQFF

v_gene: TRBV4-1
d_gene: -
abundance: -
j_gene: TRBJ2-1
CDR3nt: TGCGCCAGCAGCCATGTTGTTTCGGGAGTAACCTACAATGAGCAGTTCTTC
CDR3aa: CASSHVVSGVTYNEQFF

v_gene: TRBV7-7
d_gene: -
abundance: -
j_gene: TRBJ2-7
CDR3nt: TGTGCCAGCAGTCTTACTACAGGGAGCTCCTACGAGCAGTACTTC
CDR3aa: CASSLTTGSSYEQYF

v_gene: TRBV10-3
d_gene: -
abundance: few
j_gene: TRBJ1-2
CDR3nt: TGTGCCATCAGTGGAGGTTTGAACTACACCTTC
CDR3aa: CAISGGLNYTF

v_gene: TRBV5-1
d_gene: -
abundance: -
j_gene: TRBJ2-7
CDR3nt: TGCGCCAGCAGCTTCGACAGATCCTACGAGCAGTACTTC
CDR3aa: CASSFDRSYEQYF

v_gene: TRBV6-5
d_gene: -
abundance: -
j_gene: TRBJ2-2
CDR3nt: TGTGCCAGCAGTTTGGCCAGGGGTGGTACCGGGGAGCTGTTTTTT
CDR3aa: CASSLARGGTGELFF

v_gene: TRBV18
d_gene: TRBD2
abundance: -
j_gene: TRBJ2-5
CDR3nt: TGTGCCAGCTCACTCAGACTAGCGGGAGTTCAAGAGACCCAGTACTTC
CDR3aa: CASSLRLAGVQETQYF

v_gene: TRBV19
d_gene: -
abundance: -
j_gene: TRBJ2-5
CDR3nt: TGTGCCAGTAGTATTCTCCGCGGCAGACAAGAGACCCAGTACTTC
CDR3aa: CASSILRGRQETQYF

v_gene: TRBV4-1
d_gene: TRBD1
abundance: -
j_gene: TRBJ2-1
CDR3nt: TGCGCCAGCAGCCATGGACAGGGCTACAATGAGCAGTTCTTC
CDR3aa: CASSHGQGYNEQFF

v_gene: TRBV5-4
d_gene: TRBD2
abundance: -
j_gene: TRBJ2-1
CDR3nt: TGTGCCAGCAGCTTTTTGTTAGGATTAACTAGCGGGAGGTACAATGAGCAGTTCTTC
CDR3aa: CASSFLLGLTSGRYNEQFF

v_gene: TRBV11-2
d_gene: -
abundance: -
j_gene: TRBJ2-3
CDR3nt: TGTGCCAGCAGCTTAGATCGTAGAGGGACAGATACGCAGTATTTT
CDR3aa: CASSLDRRGTDTQYF

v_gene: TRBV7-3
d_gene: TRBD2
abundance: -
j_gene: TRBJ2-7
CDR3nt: TGTGCCAGCAGCCGAGCGGGAGAGTGGTCCTACGAGCAGTACTTC
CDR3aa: CASSRAGEWSYEQYF

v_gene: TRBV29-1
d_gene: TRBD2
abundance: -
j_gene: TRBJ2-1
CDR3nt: TGCAGCGTTGCCGGCGGGAGGGCCCATGAGCAGTTCTTC
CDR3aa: CSVAGGRAHEQFF

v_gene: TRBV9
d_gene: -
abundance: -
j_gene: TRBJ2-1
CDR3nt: TGTGCCAGCAGCGTAGACGCGGGGTCCTACAATGAGCAGTTCTTC
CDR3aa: CASSVDAGSYNEQFF